Detailed here is one T cell receptor beta chain. Its antigen remains unidentified. The data are from a study of Ad26.COV2.S vaccination and SARS-CoV-2 variants. Across the whole study: As a participant in COV1001, the donor was in the Ad26.COV2.S trial arm. Once or twice, 56 days apart, Ad26.COV2.S was delivered intramuscularly. General study results and limits: Vaccine recipients showed a spike-specific TCR breadth that was higher than in placebo recipients.

Treatment of the sample: 15 to 20 received Ad26.COV2.S at low or high dose, single or two shots; roughly five received placebo; per-sample allocation not given. Repertoires come from day 63 after the first vaccine or placebo injection. The CDR3 extends over 13 amino acids. In germline, CDR1 is MNHEY, CDR2 SMNVEV (reference sequence). V lost 9 bases and J 6 bases, leaving 16 bases between the germline ends. Using immunoSEQ multiplex PCR, the repertoire was profiled, and TCRdb retains in-frame clones only, with some absent. The sample contains approximately 480,000 clones, roughly nine tenths of which appear only once.

The rearrangement uses TRBV27 and TRBJ2-3; D is tentatively TRBD1 or TRBD2 (5 bases each). This clonotype originated in a person between 18 and 65 years old who received the Ad26.COV2.S COVID-19 vaccine or a placebo. This specimen was peripheral blood, taken in a trial of Ad26.COV2.S vaccine versus placebo. Here the CDR3 DNA reads TGTGCCAGTGGGCCCCTGGGGACGGATACGCAGTATTTT. Its translation is CASGPLGTDTQYF.